The sequence of this TCR beta chain was determined in a study of T-cell memory formation after mild COVID-19. Study conclusions and caveats: Cross-reactive memory appears to have joined, as suggested by some responding clones showing up in pre-infection memory.

This clonotype has a handful of counts. Its antigen is not identified. V lost 6 bases and J lost 6, with 19 bases in between. Germline V lookup: CDR1 SEHNR, CDR2 FQNEAQ (reference sequence). This CDR3 contains 15 residues. 5'RACE, which relied on constant-segment primers, yielded TCR alpha and TCR beta cDNA libraries carrying sample barcodes and UMIs. TCRdb re-called the 5' RACE reads with MiXCR, one entry per CDR3 protein. This table holds 450,000 or so distinct CDR3 sequences, around 25% found once. Input material: PBMCs or a T cell subset sorted from them (not recorded which). The chain is built from TRBV7-9 and TRBJ2-3; perhaps TRBD1 as D (5 bases). The clonotype comes from an adult woman who had mild COVID-19 (a few samples of this study predate the infection). Cell type and time point are not known. In DNA, the CDR3 is TGTGCCAGCAGTCGCATGGGGCCCCCGTTGGATACGCAGTATTTT. Its translation is CASSRMGPPLDTQYF.